Below are 12 T cell receptor beta chains sequenced from a single sample in a study of blood T cell repertoires in COVID-19. Method: immunoSEQ multiplex PCR; TCRdb's copy keeps in-frame clones and lacks some. The data show some 300,000 clones, with approximately 89% seen just once and about 7% held by the top ten. The specimen was peripheral blood. These receptors were obtained from a woman in her 30s who had recovered from COVID-19.

The chain employs TRBV18 and TRBJ1-6, with D possibly matching TRBD1 (5 bases). The V gene's germline CDR1 is KGHSH and CDR2 LQKENI. The CDR3 totals 14 residues. Deletions cut 6 bases from V and 8 bases from J, with 14 bases between. CDR3 DNA sequence: TGTGCCAGCTCGCTTTCAAAAGGGGATTCACCCCTCCACTTT. Translated, it gives CASSLSKGDSPLHF.

The J gene is TRBJ2-2, the V gene TRBV28; 8 bases align to TRBD2. The CDR3 is 16 amino acids. CDR1 MDHEN and CDR2 SYDVKM come from the germline V gene. V shed 6 bases, J shed 0 bases, and the junction held 6 bases outside the gene matches. The CDR3 DNA follows: TGTGCCAGCAGCACCGGGACTAGGGCGAACACCGGGGAGCTGTTTTTT. The encoded protein is CASSTGTRANTGELFF.

J is TRBJ2-3 and V is TRBV4-2; perhaps TRBD2 as D (7 bases). Germline V gene lookup returns CDR1 LGHNA and CDR2 YNFKEQ. The V end lost 1 base, the J end lost 3 bases, and 17 bases lay between the germline ends. This CDR3 spans 17 amino acids. The CDR3 DNA reads TGTGCCAGCAGCCAAGGTGTTTCGGGGGGCGCTACAGATACGCAGTATTTT. As protein: CASSQGVSGGATDTQYF.

The chain is built from TRBV3-1 (or the pseudogene TRBV3-2) and TRBJ2-5; D gene ambiguous. Germline-derived CDR1 and CDR2 are LGHDT and YNNKEL (reference sequence). V lost 3 bases and J lost 4, with 6 bases in between. The CDR3 is 12 amino acids. The CDR3 here is CASSHELETQYF. The CDR3 DNA sequence: TGTGCCAGCAGCCATGAGTTAGAGACCCAGTACTTC.

CDR3 coding DNA: TGTGCCAGCAGCTTAGCGGCAGGGTTTATGAACACTGAAGCTTTCTTT. Translation gives CASSLAAGFMNTEAFF. The rearrangement uses TRBV7-8 and TRBJ1-1, with D possibly matching TRBD1 (5 bases). Germline V lookup: CDR1 SGHVS, CDR2 FQNEAQ. This CDR3 region has 16 residues. The V and J ends lost 0 bases and 0 bases respectively, with 11 bases between them. The variable domain in full, completed from reference TRBV7-8 and TRBJ1-1, reads GAGVSQSPRYKVAKRGQDVALRCDPISGHVSLFWYQQALGQGPEFLTYFQNEAQLDKSGLPSDRFFAERPEGSVSTLKIQRTQQEDSAVYLCASSLAAGFMNTEAFFGQGTRLTVV.

This clone was seen a few times. This chain connects TRBV11-2 to TRBJ1-3, with 7 bases aligning to TRBD1. V trimming: 5 bases; J trimming: 6 bases; junction bases outside the gene matches: 10. CDR1 and CDR2 from the germline V gene are SGHAT and FQNNGV. This CDR3 has 15 amino acids. The CDR3 DNA reads TGTGCCAGCAGCCCTCCAACAGGGGTCGAAAACACCATATATTTT. This encodes CASSPPTGVENTIYF. The entire variable domain, with the rest obtained from reference TRBV11-2 and TRBJ1-3, is as follows: EAGVAQSPRYKIIEKRQSVAFWCNPISGHATLYWYQQILGQGPKLLIQFQNNGVVDDSQLPKDRFSAERLKGVDSTLKIQPAKLEDSAVYLCASSPPTGVENTIYFGEGSWLTVV.

The gene calls are TRBV5-1 and TRBJ2-3; TRBD1 agrees at 7 bases. This CDR3 has 14 amino acids. J was trimmed by 6 bases and V by 4 bases; bases with no gene match: 8. CDR1 SGHRS and CDR2 YFSETQ come from the germline V gene. The chain's CDR3 is CASSPRQGGDTQYF. CDR3 bases: TGCGCCAGCAGCCCGCGACAGGGTGGCGATACGCAGTATTTT.

The chain is built from TRBV7-7 and TRBJ2-5, with 9 bases that match TRBD2. CDR1 and CDR2 from the germline V gene are SSHAT and FNYEAQ (reference sequence). The CDR3 consists of 16 residues. Trimming at V came to 5 bases and at J to 5 bases, leaving 12 bases not matched to a gene. The CDR3 DNA is TGTGCCAGCAGCATGGGTAGTAGCGGGGGTTCGGAGACCCAGTACTTC. Translation: CASSMGSSGGSETQYF.

This chain joins TRBV7-3 and TRBJ2-2; 8 bases fit TRBD1. The CDR3 runs 14 residues. The V gene's germline CDR1 is SGHTA and CDR2 FQGTGA. The V and J ends lost 5 bases and 9 bases, in that order; junction bases with no gene match: 8. CDR3: CASSTGTGPWELFF. The CDR3 DNA reads TGTGCCAGCAGCACTGGGACAGGTCCCTGGGAGCTGTTTTTT.

The chain uses TRBV2 and TRBJ1-5; 11 nucleotides agree with TRBD1. Trimming took 3 bases from V and 6 from J; bases not matched to a gene: 4. This CDR3 spans 15 amino acids. Germline CDR1 SNHLY, CDR2 FYNNEI. In DNA form, the CDR3 reads TGTGCCAGCAGTGACCGGACAGGGGGCTTTCAGCCCCAGCATTTT. Amino acid sequence: CASSDRTGGFQPQHF.

V gene TRBV4-1 combines with J gene TRBJ1-1; unclear D gene. Trimming stripped 2 bases from V and 8 bases from J, with 21 bases between. Germline-derived CDR1 and CDR2 are MGHRA and YSYEKL. This CDR3 is 16 amino acids long. CDR3 DNA sequence: TGCGCCAGCAGCCAAACCATCCCTCTTGGAGGTAGGGAAGCTTTCTTT. Translating it yields CASSQTIPLGGREAFF.

The rearrangement joins TRBV7-3 to TRBJ2-5; 10 nucleotides line up with TRBD2. The junction had 9 bases not matched to a gene; V was cut back by 0 bases and J by 5 bases. The CDR3 has 17 amino acids. Germline V CDR1 and CDR2: SGHTA, FQGTGA. DNA for the CDR3: TGTGCCAGCAGCTTAACGGGTCTAGCGGGGGCCCGGGAGACCCAGTACTTC. This encodes CASSLTGLAGARETQYF.